These 10 T cell receptor beta chains came from one sample sequenced in a study of CD8 T cells in ankylosing spondylitis. In TCRdb, the 5' RACE reads were re-called with MiXCR into one record per CDR3 protein. Of 55,000 or so distinct CDR3 sequences listed, 6.5% to 9% were seen once; the top ten hold around 8.7%. The specimen sequenced was blood, either unsorted or a sorted T cell fraction (not recorded which). The source is a female donor with ankylosing spondylitis or in good health (not recorded which).

This clonotype has just a few counts. The chain couples TRBV9 to TRBJ1-2, with unresolved D. Trimming pared 4 bases from V and 4 bases from J, leaving 14 bases between. This CDR3 is 14 amino acids long. Germline V gene data show CDR1 as SGDLS and CDR2 as YYNGEE. CDR3 region: CASSQARESYGYTF. CDR3 sequence (DNA): TGTGCCAGCAGCCAAGCCCGAGAGTCCTATGGCTACACCTTC.

This clonotype was observed at least ten times. This chain connects TRBV20-1 to TRBJ2-7; 11 positions match TRBD2. CDR1 is DFQATT, CDR2 SNEGSKA, per germline (reference sequence). With 6 bases clipped from V and 4 bases from J, the junction kept 5 bases outside the gene matches. This CDR3 is built from 13 residues. CDR3 region: CSASSGGIYEQYV. CDR3 coding DNA: TGCAGTGCGTCTAGCGGGGGGATTTACGAGCAGTACGTC.

The gene calls are TRBV19 and TRBJ1-5; maybe TRBD1 (5 bases). Trimming stripped 3 bases from V and 6 bases from J, with 21 bases between. The CDR3 runs to 17 residues. The V gene's germline CDR1 is LNHDA and CDR2 SQIVND (reference sequence). CDR3 amino acids: CASSIGPGGGSIQPQHF. Here the CDR3 DNA reads TGTGCCAGTAGTATCGGCCCGGGTGGGGGAAGTATTCAGCCCCAGCATTTT.

This clonotype was seen a few times. The chain employs TRBV7-3 and TRBJ2-1; TRBD2 aligns across 9 bases. The V segment lost 1 base and the J segment 8 bases; nucleotides outside the gene matches: 12. Per germline, CDR1 SGHTA and CDR2 FQGTGA. The CDR3 is made up of 17 amino acids. The CDR3 nucleotides read TGTGCCAGCAGCTTAAATTCTGGCGGGGGGGCGGTAGATGAGCAGTTCTTC. Translating it yields CASSLNSGGGAVDEQFF.

At least ten counts were recorded for this clonotype. This chain links TRBV12-3 or TRBV12-4 with TRBJ1-2; 7 positions match TRBD1. V was pared by 6 bases and J by 0 bases, with 10 bases of the junction left unmatched. The CDR3 has 16 amino acids. The CDR3 reads CASRSPGTESNYGYTF. CDR3 nucleotides: TGTGCCAGCAGATCCCCCGGGACAGAATCTAACTATGGCTACACCTTC.

The chain carries TRBV3-1 and TRBJ2-3; D is perhaps TRBD2 (6 bases). Germline-derived CDR1 and CDR2 are LGHDT and YNNKEL (reference sequence). The CDR3 has 17 residues. Trimming pared 4 bases from V and 0 bases from J, leaving 17 bases between. CDR3 sequence (DNA): TGTGCCAGCAGCCGCCGCAGTGGAGGGGCTAGCACAGATACGCAGTATTTT. Its translation is CASSRRSGGASTDTQYF.

Of note for this clonotype: Possible read error: a much larger clone is one base away. CDR3 nucleotide sequence: TGTGCCAACAGCCCGGGACAGGGAATGGGGGACACTGAAGCTTTCTTT. It is translated as CANSPGQGMGDTEAFF. The chain is built from TRBV11-2 and TRBJ1-1; 9 bases align to TRBD1. The CDR3 is 16 amino acids. Per germline, CDR1 SGHAT and CDR2 FQNNGV.

The chain links TRBV10-1 to TRBJ2-1, with no clear D. Trimming left V 3 bases short and J 8 bases short, with 8 bases between. The CDR3 length is 12 residues. The germline V gene encodes CDR1 WNHNN and CDR2 SYGVQD (reference sequence). The CDR3 sequence is CASSEELDEQFF. The DNA for the CDR3 is TGCGCCAGCAGTGAAGAGTTAGATGAGCAGTTCTTC.

This clonotype was detected only a few times. V and J are TRBV21-1 and TRBJ1-5; the D call in the table, TRBD1, was not verified against the DNA. TRBV21-1 is given as a pseudogene. The CDR3 length is 16 residues. CDR3 protein: CASSKGRGASNQPQHF. In DNA, the CDR3 is TGTGCCAGCAGCAAAGGGCGGGGGGCGAGCAATCAGCCCCAGCATTTT.

The chain joins TRBV15 to TRBJ1-4; 8 bases are shared with TRBD1. Trimming at V came to 3 bases and at J to 4 bases, leaving 7 bases not matched to a gene. The CDR3 runs to 16 residues. Germline loops: CDR1 LNHNV, CDR2 YYDKDF (reference sequence). The CDR3 spells CATSSQTGVINEKLFF. The DNA for the CDR3 is TGTGCCACCAGCAGCCAGACAGGGGTAATTAATGAAAAACTGTTTTTT.